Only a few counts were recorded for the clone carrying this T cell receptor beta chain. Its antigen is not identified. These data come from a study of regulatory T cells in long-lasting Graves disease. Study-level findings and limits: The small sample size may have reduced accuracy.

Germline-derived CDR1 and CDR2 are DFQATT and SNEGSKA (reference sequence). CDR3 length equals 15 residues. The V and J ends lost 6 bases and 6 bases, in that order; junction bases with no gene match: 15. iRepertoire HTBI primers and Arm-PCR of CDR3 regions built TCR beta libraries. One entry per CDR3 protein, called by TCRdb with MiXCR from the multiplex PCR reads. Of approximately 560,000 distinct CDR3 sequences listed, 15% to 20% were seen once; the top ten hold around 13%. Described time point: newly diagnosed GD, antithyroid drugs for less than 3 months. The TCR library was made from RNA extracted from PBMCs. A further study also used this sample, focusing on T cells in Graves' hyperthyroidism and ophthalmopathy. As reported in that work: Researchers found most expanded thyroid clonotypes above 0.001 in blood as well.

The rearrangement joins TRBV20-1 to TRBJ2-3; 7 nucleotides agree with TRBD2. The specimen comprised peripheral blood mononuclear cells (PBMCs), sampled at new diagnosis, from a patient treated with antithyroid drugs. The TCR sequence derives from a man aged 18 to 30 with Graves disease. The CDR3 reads CSALLAANLGDTQYF. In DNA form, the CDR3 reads TGCAGTGCGCTCCTAGCGGCAAACCTTGGGGATACGCAGTATTTT.